The next 20 T cell receptor beta chains were all read from a single sample in a study of blood T cell repertoires in COVID-19. Sequencing used immunoSEQ multiplex PCR; TCRdb keeps in-frame clones, though not all of them. The data contain about 360,000 clones, around 87% of them singletons. The material sequenced was PBMCs or T cells enriched from blood (not recorded which). The receptor source for this set is a man aged 35-49 years in a cohort exposed to, infected with or recovered from COVID-19 (not recorded which).

This clone was observed a handful of times. V is TRBV10-3 and J is TRBJ2-5, with D unclear. This CDR3 is 14 amino acids long. Trimming stripped 0 bases from V and 1 base from J, with 6 bases between. Germline V gene lookup returns CDR1 ENHRY and CDR2 SYGVKD. DNA of the CDR3: TGTGCCATCAGTGAGTCCAACAGCCAAGAGACCCAGTACTTC. It translates to CAISESNSQETQYF.

The CDR3 DNA reads as TGTGCCAGCTTGTTACAGGAAAACACCGGGGAGCTGTTTTTT. This translates into CASLLQENTGELFF. This chain uses TRBV7-9 with TRBJ2-2, with a tentative D call TRBD1 (5 bases). Germline CDR1 reads SEHNR; CDR2 reads FQNEAQ (reference sequence). Trimming left V 8 bases short and J 2 bases short, with 12 bases between. There are 14 residues in the CDR3.

This clone was seen once. Written as DNA, the CDR3 is TGTGCTAGTGGTGGAACCGGGACTACATACAATGAGCAGTTCTTC. Protein sequence: CASGGTGTTYNEQFF. The chain couples TRBV12-5 to TRBJ2-1; 7 bases are a match to TRBD2. V trimming: 5 bases; J trimming: 4 bases; junction bases outside the gene matches: 8. CDR3 length equals 15 residues. The germline gives CDR1 LGHNT, CDR2 FRNRAP.

The chain joins TRBV29-1 to TRBJ2-5, with TRBD1 identical over 7 bases. Trimming cost V 7 bases and J 4 bases; bases outside gene matches: 9. CDR1 and CDR2 from the germline V gene are SQVTM and ANQGSEA. The CDR3 sequence is 13 residues long. The CDR3 loop reads CSATGHRGETQYF. CDR3 coding DNA: TGCAGCGCGACAGGGCATAGGGGAGAGACCCAGTACTTC.

This clone was observed a single time. The chain has TRBV23-1 and TRBJ2-1; D possibly corresponds to TRBD1 (6 bases). TRBV23-1 is labeled an ORF, and its function is uncertain. The ends were cut back, 7 bases at V and 5 bases at J, with 21 bases in the middle. This CDR3 spans 16 amino acids. The CDR3 region is CASMTSTGTYHNEQFF. The CDR3 DNA reads as TGCGCCAGCATGACCTCGACCGGGACATACCACAATGAGCAGTTCTTC.

This chain connects TRBV4-2 to TRBJ2-1; 11 nucleotides line up with TRBD2. The CDR3 is made up of 18 amino acids. Germline values: CDR1 LGHNA, CDR2 YNFKEQ. V gave up 1 base and J gave up 7 bases; unmatched junction bases: 12. The CDR3 region is CASSQGGSGRALRNEQFF. CDR3 coding DNA: TGTGCCAGCAGCCAAGGGGGTAGCGGGAGGGCCTTAAGGAATGAGCAGTTCTTC.

This clone was seen just once. This chain links TRBV27 with TRBJ2-1, with 8 nucleotides matching TRBD2. The trim removed 3 bases at V and 6 bases at J, leaving 10 bases unmatched. Germline CDR1 reads MNHEY; CDR2 reads SMNVEV (reference sequence). This CDR3 spans 16 amino acids. This CDR3 reads CASSFGGARFFNEQFF. The CDR3 DNA reads as TGTGCCAGCAGTTTCGGGGGGGCGCGTTTCTTCAATGAGCAGTTCTTC.

The chain carries TRBV10-3 and TRBJ1-2; TRBD1 aligns across 8 bases. The CDR3 runs 14 residues. Germline V gene sequence: CDR1 ENHRY, CDR2 SYGVKD. Trimming at V came to 10 bases and at J to 0 bases, leaving 7 bases not matched to a gene. CDR3 sequence: CATHPTGANYGYTF. DNA for the CDR3: TGTGCCACCCATCCGACAGGGGCTAACTATGGCTACACCTTC.

The chain has TRBV5-4 and TRBJ2-7; 10 nucleotides agree with TRBD2. There are 14 residues in the CDR3. The V gene's germline CDR1 is SGHNT and CDR2 YYREEE (reference sequence). The V gene end was trimmed by 1 base and the J gene end by 4 bases; junction bases not matched to a gene: 2. The chain's CDR3 is CASSLRTSGYEQYF. The CDR3 DNA is TGTGCCAGCAGCTTGAGGACTAGCGGTTACGAGCAGTACTTC.

This clone was seen a few times. CDR3 sequence (DNA): TGTGCCAGCAGCTTAAAGGGCAGGGGAACAGATACGCAGTATTTT. Its protein product is CASSLKGRGTDTQYF. The V gene is TRBV7-9, the J gene TRBJ2-3, with D maybe TRBD1 (6 bases). CDR1 SEHNR and CDR2 FQNEAQ come from the germline V gene (reference sequence). The CDR3 spans 15 residues. V was clipped by 2 bases and J by 3 bases, with 12 bases between them.

The V gene is TRBV7-2, the J gene TRBJ1-1, with D unresolved. The V gene lost 5 bases and the J gene lost 5 bases, with 12 bases spanning the gap. CDR1 and CDR2 from the germline V gene are SGHTA and FQGNSA. The CDR3 has 13 amino acids. CDR3 sequence: CASSPSGSTEAFF. DNA of the CDR3: TGTGCCAGCAGCCCTAGTGGGTCGACTGAAGCTTTCTTT.

This chain uses TRBV11-2 with TRBJ2-5; 12 nucleotides match TRBD2. The CDR3 consists of 19 residues. Trimming removed 4 bases from V and 5 bases from J; junction bases left unmatched: 17. Germline V gene sequence: CDR1 SGHAT, CDR2 FQNNGV. The CDR3 sequence: CASSSTRRSSGRAGETQYF. As DNA, the CDR3 is TGTGCCAGCAGCTCAACCCGCCGGTCTAGCGGGAGGGCCGGTGAGACCCAGTACTTC.

This rearrangement joins TRBV7-3 to TRBJ2-3; 9 nucleotides line up with TRBD2. CDR1 SGHTA and CDR2 FQGTGA come from the germline V gene. The junction had 10 bases not matched to a gene; V was cut back by 5 bases and J by 4 bases. This CDR3 is built from 16 residues. The DNA for the CDR3 is TGTGCCAGCAGCCTCATAGCGGGAGTGGTCGCAGATACGCAGTATTTT. Amino acid sequence: CASSLIAGVVADTQYF.

The chain has TRBV6-5 and TRBJ1-2; 11 nucleotides match TRBD1. The CDR3 contains 15 residues. V dropped 5 bases and J dropped 4; count of bases not matched to a gene: 6. Germline lookup yields CDR1 MNHEY and CDR2 SVGAGI. CDR3 DNA: TGTGCCAGCAGTCAGGGACAGGGGGTGAGCTATGGCTACACCTTC. Translation gives CASSQGQGVSYGYTF.

This clone is a singleton in its sample. The V and J genes are TRBV5-1 and TRBJ1-2; weak D call: TRBD1 (6 bases). Germline values: CDR1 SGHRS, CDR2 YFSETQ. CDR3 length: 16 residues. Trimming took 4 bases from V and 6 from J, leaving 22 bases between them. CDR3 protein: CASSRSRNQQGNGYTF. Written as DNA, the CDR3 is TGCGCCAGCAGCCGATCGAGAAATCAACAGGGAAATGGCTACACCTTC.

The gene calls are TRBV29-1 and TRBJ1-1, with TRBD1 identical over 8 bases. The germline CDR1 and CDR2 sequences are SQVTM and ANQGSEA. The length of the CDR3 is 13 residues. The V segment lost 7 bases and the J segment 5 bases; nucleotides outside the gene matches: 9. In DNA form, the CDR3 reads TGCAGCGGAGGGGCAGGGGGCGGAACTGAAGCTTTCTTT. Translation gives CSGGAGGGTEAFF.

The V gene is TRBV5-6, the J gene TRBJ1-2; no clear D. Trimming took off 1 base at V and 0 bases at J, with 4 bases between the two ends. Per the germline V gene, CDR1 is SGHDT and CDR2 is YYEEEE. The CDR3 runs to 13 residues. CDR3 in amino acids: CASSLRANYGYTF. Written as DNA, the CDR3 is TGTGCCAGCAGCTTGAGAGCTAACTATGGCTACACCTTC.

The chain combines TRBV7-9 with TRBJ2-7; the D is unclear. Germline V gives CDR1 SEHNR, CDR2 FQNEAQ (reference sequence). Trimming stripped 2 bases from V and 1 base from J, with 6 bases between. The CDR3 is 13 residues long. The CDR3, as DNA: TGTGCCAGCAGCTTACAGGAATCCTACGAGCAGTACTTC. Residues: CASSLQESYEQYF.

This rearrangement joins TRBV5-1 to TRBJ1-1, with TRBD1 matching 10 bases. Germline V CDR1 and CDR2: SGHRS, YFSETQ. Trimming cost V 4 bases and J 8 bases; bases outside gene matches: 2. The CDR3 extends over 12 amino acids. CDR3 sequence: CASSKDRGEAFF. CDR3 nucleotide sequence: TGCGCCAGCAGCAAGGACAGGGGGGAAGCTTTCTTT.

This chain uses TRBV20-1 with TRBJ2-7; 9 positions agree with TRBD1. CDR3 size: 13 residues. Germline CDR1 and CDR2: DFQATT and SNEGSKA (reference sequence). V shed 5 bases and J 3 bases; nucleotides not matched to a gene: 5. CDR3 nucleotides: TGCAGTGCTCGTGGGACAGGGAACTACGAGCAGTACTTC. This sequence encodes CSARGTGNYEQYF.